A single sample gave rise to the 8 T cell receptor beta chains below, sequenced in a study of blood T cell repertoires in COVID-19. Sequenced by immunoSEQ multiplex PCR; TCRdb stores in-frame clones only, minus some. The table shows roughly 220,000 clones, with 84% occurring only once. Sequenced: peripheral blood. These receptors all come from a man younger than 40 with active or convalescent COVID-19.

The chain couples TRBV11-2 to TRBJ1-1; 9 bases are shared with TRBD1. V dropped 6 bases and J dropped 4; count of bases not matched to a gene: 9. This CDR3 is 15 amino acids long. Germline CDR1 SGHAT, CDR2 FQNNGV. The DNA for the CDR3 is TGTGCCAGCAGTTCCACAGGGGGCATAGGCACTGAAGCTTTCTTT. Protein: CASSSTGGIGTEAFF.

The rearrangement links TRBV7-6 to TRBJ2-1, with TRBD2 identical over 11 bases. The CDR3 spans 16 residues. Trimming cost V 4 bases and J 8 bases; bases outside gene matches: 10. Germline V gene sequence: CDR1 SGHVS, CDR2 FNYEAQ. CDR3 nucleotide sequence: TGTGCCAGCAGCTCGAGACCTAGCGGGGGGAGAGATGAGCAGTTCTTC. Residues: CASSSRPSGGRDEQFF.

V is TRBV6-6 and J is TRBJ2-3, with 8 bases matching TRBD2. Germline-derived CDR1 and CDR2 are MNHNY and SVGAGI (reference sequence). This CDR3 region has 14 residues. V shed 7 bases, J shed 2 bases, and the junction held 5 bases outside the gene matches. CDR3 nucleotide sequence: TGTGCCAGCATAGGTAGCGGGAACACAGATACGCAGTATTTT. Encoded protein: CASIGSGNTDTQYF.

The chain carries TRBV4-2 and TRBJ2-7; D gene unclear. Deletions cut 1 base from V and 3 bases from J, with 4 bases between. Germline loops: CDR1 LGHNA, CDR2 YNFKEQ. The CDR3 has 12 residues. The CDR3 sequence: CASSQGHYEQYF. CDR3 nucleotide sequence: TGTGCCAGCAGCCAAGGGCACTACGAGCAGTACTTC.

The chain is built from TRBV6-4 and TRBJ1-5; D is unresolved. Germline assignment: CDR1 MRHNA and CDR2 SNTAGT. The CDR3 consists of 16 residues. With 3 bases removed from V and 0 bases from J, the gap between germline ends came to 12 bases. CDR3 DNA: TGTGCCAGCAGTGAGGTCCGGGAGCATAGCAATCAGCCCCAGCATTTT. This encodes CASSEVREHSNQPQHF.

The chain carries TRBV7-9 and TRBJ2-7, with D possibly matching TRBD1 (5 bases). The CDR3 extends over 18 amino acids. V was cut by 6 bases and J by 5 bases, with 29 bases left in between. Germline CDR1 and CDR2: SEHNR and FQNEAQ (reference sequence). The chain's CDR3 is CASREESSVKGPLDEQYF. Here the CDR3 DNA reads TGTGCCAGCAGGGAAGAATCGAGTGTGAAGGGGCCCCTAGACGAGCAGTACTTC.

In this sample, this clone turned up once. The rearrangement joins TRBV4-3 to TRBJ2-3; the D gene is possibly TRBD2 (5 bases). This CDR3 is 16 amino acids long. Germline CDR1 reads LGHNA; CDR2 reads YSLEER. Trimming took off 4 bases at V and 2 bases at J, with 16 bases between the two ends. The CDR3 bases are TGCGCCAGCAGCCCGGGGTCACAAAGAACCACAGATACGCAGTATTTT. Translating gives CASSPGSQRTTDTQYF.

The chain joins TRBV29-1 to TRBJ2-6; 7 bases map to TRBD1. The V and J ends lost 1 base and 1 base, in that order; junction bases with no gene match: 4. Germline V CDR1 and CDR2: SQVTM, ANQGSEA. The CDR3 is made up of 16 amino acids. The CDR3 bases are TGCAGCGTTGAAGTCGTCAGGGGGTCTGGGGCCAACGTCCTGACTTTC. This translates into CSVEVVRGSGANVLTF.